The source of this T cell receptor (beta chain) is a study of T cells in Graves' hyperthyroidism and ophthalmopathy (dated by TCRdb to the late 2010s). Study-level background: Peripheral blood was collected at initial diagnosis, before any treatment. A discovery cohort of about a hundred patients, roughly 45 with Graves' ophthalmopathy and 55 to 60 with stable Graves' hyperthyroidism, was used to find distinguishing TCR V-J signatures. Prospective prediction of ophthalmopathy was tested in an independent validation cohort of 18 to 20 hyperthyroidism patients and approximately 17 patients who later progressed to ophthalmopathy. The 100 or so discovery patients were divided at random into training and test sets in a 7:3 ratio. In addition, the study compared T-cell repertoires in thyroid tissue and in blood from roughly 6 Graves' hyperthyroidism patients. Once sampling was done, hyperthyroidism patients were given methimazole at a starting dose of 30 mg daily, whereas ophthalmopathy patients were given high-dose intravenous methylprednisolone. The paper describes TCR Vbeta CDR3 sequencing of about 140 peripheral blood samples, made up of about 40 ophthalmopathy patients, around 73 hyperthyroidism patients and 17 progressor patients. Results the study describes overall, beyond this receptor: In validation, the model predicted progression to ophthalmopathy a median of about 5.9 months before onset, with roughly 70% sensitivity and almost 75% specificity. Most expanded thyroid clonotypes (frequency above 0.001) were also detected in blood, suggesting blood repertoires may reflect thyroid immune responses. Sample size was not statistically predetermined, and blinding of investigators to group allocation was not performed. A 13 V-J signature model separated ophthalmopathy from stable hyperthyroidism, with around 91% sensitivity and about 81% specificity in cross-validation and 80%/75% in testing.

Moderately to severely active disease, a Clinical Activity Score of at least 3, a NOSPECS grade of at least 4, and a duration under 3 months were present in ophthalmopathy patients. Exclusion was applied to patients with uncontrolled infections, other autoimmune diseases, pregnancy or lactation. Clinical symptoms, serum thyroxine and TRAb, thyroid ultrasound, and orbital computed tomography formed the basis for the diagnoses. PBMCs were isolated from more than 9 ml of fresh peripheral blood by Ficoll-Paque density gradient centrifugation. Trizol reagent was used to extract total RNA, and RNA quality was then checked on an Agilent 2100 Bioanalyzer. Regarding this clonotype: The antigen it recognizes is unknown. Base-call qualities are not available, and no considerably larger clone is one nucleotide away.

Amplification of TCR beta CDR3 regions was carried out from RNA transcripts. A first-round RT-PCR of the TCR CDR3 used the HTBI primer set with the Qiagen OneStep RT-PCR kit. Libraries were constructed in a second round of multiplex PCR, after which size selection and purification were carried out. The libraries were sequenced on an Illumina HiSeq2000 using paired-end 100 bp reads. On the authors' methods: SOAPnuke was used to process the raw data, removing reads that contained adapters or uncalled bases, had a mean Phred below 15, or lacked an exact match to the constant primer or identifier. High-quality paired reads were merged using COPE v1.2.5, and each unique nucleotide sequence was defined as a clonotype. MiTCR v1.1 was used to align the clonotypes against IMGT TRBV, TRBD and TRBJ reference segments. The analysis included only V-J combinations with a frequency above 0.0001, which together covered 99% to 99.2% of the repertoires. The TCS score was defined as the ratio of F50 (clonal expansion) to E x V (chaos), calculated using BLOSUM62-based TCRdist between CDR3 peptides within each V-J. Welch's t-statistics and random forest reduced fewer than 600 V-J features to roughly 13, which were used in a naive Bayes classifier (R e1071). The raw public reads went through TCRdb reprocessing: fastp at Q25, MiXCR clone calling, in-frame beta chains kept. Under each unique CDR3 protein, matching rows form one entry showing the most common genes and DNA. TCRdb, rather than the study authors, made the V and J calls. The table for this sample lists about half a million distinct CDR3 sequences; less than 20% of them were counted only once. Of the sample, over 45% is held by the ten largest clones.

Including the terminal cysteine and phenylalanine, the CDR3 comprises 14 residues. This entry keeps only the CDR3 DNA: 42 bases, framed from base 1. CDR1 and CDR2 were assigned from the germline V gene as SQVTM and ANQGSEA. V is cut by 5 bases and J by 6 bases, and the space between the germline ends is 20 bases. Input material: blood. Rearrangement joined TRBV29-1 to TRBJ2-7, with the identity of the D gene unclear. This sequence was found in a man aged 40-49 years with Graves' ophthalmopathy. The DNA sequence follows: TGCAGCGTTACCGACTCACTAAGTCGGGTCGAGCAGTACTTC. The translation is CSVTDSLSRVEQYF.